The sample holds a few counts of the clone carrying this TCR beta chain. Its matching antigen is unknown. The data were taken from a study of vaccination and CD4 T cells after COVID-19. Per germline, CDR1 MGHDK and CDR2 SYGVNS. The CDR3 is made up of 15 amino acids. Trimming stripped 7 bases from V and 0 bases from J, with 15 bases between. Overall study findings and caveats: Although the median of SARS-CoV-2-reactive clonotypes rose from around 20 to 38, the change was not significant.

As for treatment: roughly 11-day PBMC culture with coronavirus spike peptide pools or control peptides (ViraFEST assay). Those CD4+ T cells from the unexposed donor predate the COVID-19 pandemic (2011-2018). Before TCRs were sequenced, ViraFEST expanded antigen-specific T cells with peptide pools. The study sequenced cultured CD4+ T cell DNA using the Oncomine TCR Beta short-read assay. Investigators obtained genomic DNA by extraction from cultured CD4+ T cells. TCRdb reprocessed the PCR reads via MiXCR and lists one record per CDR3 protein. The sample holds thousands of distinct CDR3 sequences, more than 25% seen once.

The sample was CD4+ T cells from blood, cultured in vitro. This TCR was sampled from a human donor in good health. V and J are TRBV25-1 and TRBJ1-1, with D possibly being TRBD1 (6 bases). Here the CDR3 DNA reads TGTGCCAGCATTGGATCGGGACAAATGAACACTGAAGCTTTCTTT. This translates into CASIGSGQMNTEAFF.